The rows below give T cell receptor beta chains drawn from one sample of a study of cytomegalovirus exposure and HLA in healthy donors. TCRdb keeps only in-frame clones here, not all; method: immunoSEQ multiplex PCR. The sample lists around 71,000 clones; about 94% were seen once. The sequencing sample was made of PBMCs. The receptors stem from a man in his late teens or twenties in good health and CMV-seropositive. Each CDR3 is given without its conserved first and last residue. A row's size may be missing; if present it is once, few, many or a size class.

size,V,J,CDR3
.,TRBV9,TRBJ2-3,ASSAYSRDRYTDTQY
.,TRBV30,TRBJ1-2,AWSPGGGYT
.,TRBV11-2,TRBJ2-1,ASSPGTSGYNEQF
.,TRBV7-9,TRBJ1-5,ASSRQGSQPQH
.,TRBV28,TRBJ1-2,ASSPYGGRGYT
.,TRBV7-8,TRBJ1-5,ASSFRGGEGDQPQH
.,TRBV5-6,TRBJ2-1,ASSFSGTTPYNEQF
.,TRBV11-2,TRBJ2-1,ASSALGGHGEQF
.,TRBV7-9,TRBJ1-1,ASSPGTFNTEAF
.,TRBV5-1,TRBJ2-1,ASSLVTGETYNEQF
.,TRBV29-1,TRBJ2-7,SVGQGAEEQY
.,TRBV6-6,TRBJ2-1,ASSYDGLAYNEQF
.,TRBV6-5,TRBJ1-2,ASALTGNYGYT
.,TRBV19,TRBJ2-5,ASSISRETQY
.,TRBV18,TRBJ2-7,ASSPGQSYEQY
.,TRBV5-6,TRBJ2-7,ASSGLAGQGSYEQY
.,TRBV2,TRBJ2-7,ASGGLAGVEQY
.,TRBV6-6,TRBJ1-4,ASRPRTGGGEKLF
.,TRBV11-2,TRBJ1-1,ASSFGTEKVTEAF
.,TRBV7-9,TRBJ2-7,ASSGPGQVD
.,TRBV28,TRBJ2-1,ASSLGQALGDEQF
.,TRBV6-5,TRBJ1-5,ASSYGPGGDQPQH
.,TRBV5-1,TRBJ2-3,ASSLLAGGSTDTQY
.,TRBV6-5,TRBJ2-1,ASSYSGLAFGNEQF
.,TRBV6-1,TRBJ2-7,ASSEPGDQGWEQY
.,TRBV5-8,TRBJ2-3,ASSSTWRQY
.,TRBV19,TRBJ1-2,ASMARYGYT
.,TRBV25-1,TRBJ1-2,ASSKTEYGYT
.,TRBV2,TRBJ2-1,ASSDRQSEYNEQF
.,TRBV6-6,TRBJ2-1,ASTRGESSYNEQF
.,TRBV9,TRBJ2-2,ASSDPFGQGRDASGSYRELF
.,TRBV2,TRBJ2-2,ASNTGQAGTGELF
.,TRBV4-1,TRBJ1-2,ASSPPGQGGNGYT
.,TRBV18,TRBJ2-7,ASSPTRSTEQY
.,TRBV28,TRBJ2-7,ASSFSLGTPYEQY
.,TRBV18,TRBJ2-1,ASSPQESGRGYNEQF
once,TRBV7-3,TRBJ2-3,ASSLRDLDTQY
.,TRBV27,TRBJ1-1,ASRLQGAGTEAF
.,TRBV7-6,TRBJ2-7,ASSRTGGGGEQY
.,TRBV15,TRBJ2-7,ATSRDYGGSEQY
few,TRBV6-5,TRBJ2-7,ASSKSSGFSYEQY
few,TRBV27,TRBJ1-1,ASSSLQGVTEAF
once,TRBV6-1,TRBJ2-1,ASSELAGAGGSYNEQF
.,TRBV5-4,TRBJ2-5,ASSPDRAVVETQY
.,TRBV6-5,TRBJ1-1,ASSGGAPNTEAF
.,TRBV4-2,TRBJ1-4,ASSKGAGQSNEKLF
.,TRBV18,TRBJ1-3,ASSTVAFTYSGNTIY
.,TRBV27,TRBJ2-3,ASSSPGLVLGTDTQY
.,TRBV9,TRBJ2-5,ASSVGGEGETQY
.,TRBV20-1,TRBJ2-1,SASSRAEQF